A single sample is the source of the 5 T cell receptor beta chains below, sequenced in a study of T-cell reconstitution after alpha-beta-depleted transplantation in children. Using unique molecular identifiers, the investigators prepared the TCRbeta library. TCRdb fed the PCR reads into MiXCR, producing one record per CDR3 protein. The table has about 340,000 distinct CDR3 sequences, 10% to 13% seen once. The sample in question was PBMCs from the stem cell graft donor, obtained from the stem cell graft. Every receptor here comes from a human donor who donated a stem cell graft to a child with acute lymphoblastic leukemia.

This clonotype was detected a few times. This rearrangement joins TRBV11-1 to TRBJ2-3; D ambiguous. CDR1 and CDR2 (germline): SGHAT, FQDESV (reference sequence). The V end lost 3 bases, the J end lost 1 base, and 8 bases lay between the germline ends. CDR3 length: 14 amino acids. The CDR3 loop is CASSFASRTDTQYF. DNA for the CDR3: TGTGCCAGCAGCTTCGCTAGTCGCACAGATACGCAGTATTTT. The entire variable domain, with the rest obtained from reference TRBV11-1 and TRBJ2-3, is as follows: EAEVAQSPRYKITEKSQAVAFWCDPISGHATLYWYRQILGQGPELLVQFQDESVVDDSQLPKDRFSAERLKGVDSTLKIQPAELGDSAMYLCASSFASRTDTQYFGPGTRLTVL.

This clonotype was detected only a few times. V and J are TRBV12-3 or TRBV12-4 and TRBJ1-6, with D possibly matching TRBD1 (5 bases). This CDR3 contains 14 residues. Trimming cost V 3 bases and J 6 bases, with 9 bases left between them. CDR3 nucleotides: TGTGCCAGCAGTTTTGACAGCCTTAATTCACCCCTCCACTTT. Encoded protein: CASSFDSLNSPLHF.

This chain connects TRBV20-1 to TRBJ1-1, with D possibly matching TRBD1 (6 bases). V shed 5 bases and J shed 1 base, with 23 bases lying between them. This CDR3 is built from 17 residues. Germline CDR1 and CDR2: DFQATT and SNEGSKA (reference sequence). As DNA, the CDR3 is TGCAGTGCTTCTACCGGGACACCCATGGGGGCGAACACTGAAGCTTTCTTT. Translating it yields CSASTGTPMGANTEAFF.

This sequence joins TRBV19 and TRBJ2-2, with D perhaps matching TRBD1 (6 bases). Germline loops: CDR1 LNHDA, CDR2 SQIVND (reference sequence). The CDR3 runs to 15 residues. Trimming pared 3 bases from V and 5 bases from J, leaving 13 bases between. CDR3 region: CASSILDSGTGELFF. CDR3 nucleotides: TGTGCCAGTAGTATCCTGGACAGTGGGACCGGGGAGCTGTTTTTT.

The sample holds a few counts of this clonotype. The genes are TRBV30 and TRBJ2-1, with 8 bases identical to TRBD2. Germline values: CDR1 GTSNPN, CDR2 SVGIG (reference sequence). The trim removed 2 bases at V and 7 bases at J, leaving 4 bases unmatched. The CDR3 totals 13 residues. DNA for the CDR3: TGTGCCTGGAGTATAGCGGGGTGGAATGAGCAGTTCTTC. The encoded protein is CAWSIAGWNEQFF.